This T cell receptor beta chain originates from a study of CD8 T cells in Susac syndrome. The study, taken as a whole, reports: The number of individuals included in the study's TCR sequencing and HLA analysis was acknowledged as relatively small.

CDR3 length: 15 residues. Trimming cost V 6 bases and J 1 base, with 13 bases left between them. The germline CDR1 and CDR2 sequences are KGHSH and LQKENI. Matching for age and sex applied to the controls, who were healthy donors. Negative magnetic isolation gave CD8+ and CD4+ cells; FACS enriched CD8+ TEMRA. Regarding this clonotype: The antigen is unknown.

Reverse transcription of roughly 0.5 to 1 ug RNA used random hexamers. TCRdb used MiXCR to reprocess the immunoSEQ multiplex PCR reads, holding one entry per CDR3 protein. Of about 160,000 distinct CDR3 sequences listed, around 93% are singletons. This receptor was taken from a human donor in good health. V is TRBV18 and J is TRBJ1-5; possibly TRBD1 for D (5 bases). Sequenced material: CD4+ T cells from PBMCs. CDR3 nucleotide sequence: TGTGCCAGCTCCACGGAGGGGATAAGCAATCAGCCCCAGCATTTT. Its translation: CASSTEGISNQPQHF.